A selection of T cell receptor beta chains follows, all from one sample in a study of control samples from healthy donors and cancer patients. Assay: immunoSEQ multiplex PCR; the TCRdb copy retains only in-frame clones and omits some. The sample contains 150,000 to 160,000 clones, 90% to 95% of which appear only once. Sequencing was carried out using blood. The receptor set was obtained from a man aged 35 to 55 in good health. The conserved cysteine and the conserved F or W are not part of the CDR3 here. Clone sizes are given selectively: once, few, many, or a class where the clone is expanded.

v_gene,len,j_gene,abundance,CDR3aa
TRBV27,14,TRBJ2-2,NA,ASSLRSGVSSGELF
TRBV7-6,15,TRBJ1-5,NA,ASSLGEGAGSNQPQH
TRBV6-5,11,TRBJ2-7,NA,ASSIRQGNEQY
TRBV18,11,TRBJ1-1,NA,ASSGRKNTEAF
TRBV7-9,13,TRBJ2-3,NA,ASSPGLAGGDTQY
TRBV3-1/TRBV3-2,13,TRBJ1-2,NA,ASSARQGANYGYT
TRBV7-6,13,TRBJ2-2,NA,ASSTSGVNTGELF
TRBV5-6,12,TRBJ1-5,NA,ASSFGYLNQPQH
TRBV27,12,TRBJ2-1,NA,ASSLRGAYNEQF
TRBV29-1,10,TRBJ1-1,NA,SVEDLGTEAF
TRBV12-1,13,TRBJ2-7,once,ASSLGSGEIYEQY
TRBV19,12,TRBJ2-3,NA,ASRDRGRADTQY
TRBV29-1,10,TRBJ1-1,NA,SVSGGHTEAF
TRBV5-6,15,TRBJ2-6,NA,ASSLYGLGSGANVLT
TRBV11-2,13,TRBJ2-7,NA,ASSLQGQGADEQY
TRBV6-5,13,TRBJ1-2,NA,ASSYSSGQGPGYT
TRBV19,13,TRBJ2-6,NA,ASSLSDSGANVLT
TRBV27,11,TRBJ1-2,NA,ASRLGADYGYT
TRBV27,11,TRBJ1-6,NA,ASSLWGAPALH
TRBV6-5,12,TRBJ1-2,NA,ASSYRGNNYGYT
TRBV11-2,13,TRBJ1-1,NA,ASSLTGHLNTEAF
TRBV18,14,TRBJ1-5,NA,ASSPTLYGSNQPQH